This T cell receptor beta chain was identified during a study of naive and memory T cell subsets. Regarding the study as a whole: No ground truth validated the naive and memory repertoire findings.

In germline, CDR1 is MNHEY, CDR2 SMNVEV (reference sequence). The V segment lost 5 bases and the J segment 7 bases; nucleotides outside the gene matches: 5. This CDR3 has 16 residues. This clonotype was counted ten times or more. As yet, its antigen is unknown. Both TRBC1 and TRBC2 were covered by a beta constant-region primer of two equimolar oligonucleotides. Ligated cDNA was amplified by four rounds of PCR with nested alpha and beta constant-region primers and SP2. TCRdb reprocessed the UMI-ligation and nested PCR reads via MiXCR and lists one record per CDR3 protein. The repertoire holds 85,000 or so distinct CDR3 sequences, roughly 9.2% seen once, with 0.95% to 1.5% in the top ten.

The chain is built from TRBV27 and TRBJ2-1; 16 bases align to TRBD2. This sequence was found in a human donor in good health. The sequenced sample was naive CD8+ T cells from blood. In DNA, the CDR3 is TGTGCCAGCAGTCCGATGGGACTAGCGGGAGGGAATGAGCAGTTCTTC. Protein sequence: CASSPMGLAGGNEQFF.